This record concerns one T cell receptor (beta chain) sequence. This specimen belongs to a study of blood T cell repertoires in COVID-19. In the study overall: PBMCs, B-cell-depleted T cells, or T cells were the source of the cDNA or gDNA that made up the material.

The CDR3 length is 15 residues. The assay was immunoSEQ multiplex PCR, and TCRdb's table has in-frame clones only and misses some. The sample lists 150,000 to 200,000 clones, about four fifths occurring once. The source material was peripheral blood. The clonotype comes from a man between 70 and 80 years old with active or convalescent COVID-19. The chain joins TRBV21-1 to TRBJ1-3. TRBV21-1 has pseudogene status. CDR3 region: CASSKARPRGNTIYF. CDR3 DNA: TGTGCCAGCAGCAAAGCGCGACCTAGAGGAAACACCATATATTTT.